A few counts support the clone carrying this T cell receptor (beta chain). Using unique molecular identifiers, the investigators prepared the TCRbeta library. TCRdb processed the PCR reads anew with MiXCR; each CDR3 protein has one entry. The sample lists 500,000 or so distinct CDR3 sequences, roughly 11% occurring once. The V segment lost 3 bases and the J segment 3 bases; nucleotides outside the gene matches: 7. Looked up from germline, CDR1 is KGHSH and CDR2 is LQKENI. The CDR3 covers 15 residues. The data were obtained in a study of T-cell reconstitution after alpha-beta-depleted transplantation in children.

The J gene is TRBJ1-1, the V gene TRBV18; the match to TRBD1 covers 7 bases. Material: PBMCs, mostly from graft donor cells, obtained 180 days after TCRalphabeta/CD19-depleted stem cell transplant. The TCR originated in a female patient between 2 and 15 years old who had a stem cell transplant for aplastic anemia, so the T cells may come from the graft donor. The CDR3 region has the DNA TGTGCCAGCTCACCCGCGGGCAGGGGGGACACTGAAGCTTTCTTT. Translation gives CASSPAGRGDTEAFF.